This T cell receptor beta chain was sequenced in a study of cytomegalovirus exposure and HLA in healthy donors. Study-wide results and limits: Investigators reported 150 to 200 TCR beta chains as tied to cytomegalovirus.

With respect to this clone: The antigen is not known.

Generated by immunoSEQ multiplex PCR, the TCRdb table keeps only in-frame clones and is missing some. The sample shows some 80,000 clones, 95% to 97% of them seen only once. Material: PBMCs. This TCR was sampled from a man aged 18 to 35 in good health and CMV-seropositive.

The chain's CDR3 is CSVVLQGGTEAFF. The CDR3 bases are TGCAGCGTTGTCCTACAGGGGGGCACTGAAGCTTTCTTT. The chain uses TRBV29-1 and TRBJ1-1; 8 bases are a match to TRBD1. The CDR3 is 13 residues long. The ends lost 4 bases at V and 4 bases at J; junction bases unmatched: 5. The germline CDR1 and CDR2 sequences are SQVTM and ANQGSEA.